This T cell receptor (beta chain) comes out of a study of monozygotic twins with inflammatory bowel disease. TCRdb re-called the 5' RACE reads and catalogs CDR3 proteins one per entry, DNA excluded. The ten top clones account for 2% to 3%, within a sample of fewer than 550,000 distinct CDR3 sequences. The sequenced sample was blood. This sequence originates from a human donor with ulcerative colitis or Crohn's disease, or a healthy co-twin of an affected twin (not recorded which).

CDR3 residues: CASSTDRAAGNTIYF. The gene calls are TRBV7-9 and TRBJ1-3. This CDR3 region has 15 residues. Germline CDR1 SEHNR, CDR2 FQNEAQ (reference sequence).